This T cell receptor beta chain comes out of a study of T cell responses to AZD1222 COVID-19 vaccine. This CDR3 has 14 amino acids. V trimming: 6 bases; J trimming: 6 bases; junction bases outside the gene matches: 9. Per the germline V gene, CDR1 is MDHEN and CDR2 is SYDVKM. Sequencing used immunoSEQ multiplex PCR; TCRdb keeps in-frame clones, though not all of them. The table shows 97,000 or so clones, with around 83% occurring only once. The receptor was derived from an adult in good health. The specimen was peripheral blood, collected on day 0 of AZD1222 vaccination. J is TRBJ1-1 and V is TRBV28; 8 bases are shared with TRBD1. The CDR3 DNA sequence: TGTGCCAGCAGCTGGACAGGGATGGGGGCTGAAGCTTTCTTT. Its protein product is CASSWTGMGAEAFF.